The 11 T cell receptor beta chains presented below share a single source sample, sequenced in a study of shared clonotypes between healthy human individuals. Naive-designated CD8 cells lacked CD45RO, were positively enriched for CCR7, and omitted terminally differentiated effector memory CD45RA+ cells. Profiled with immunoSEQ multiplex PCR; TCRdb holds only in-frame clones, not every one. The table has 550,000 to 600,000 clones, about 98% seen once; the top ten hold 0.3%. Sequenced: naive CD8+ T cells sorted from blood. The receptor source for this set is a man aged 30-40 years in good health.

The chain employs TRBV7-6 and TRBJ2-1; 8 bases line up with TRBD1. This CDR3 comprises 15 residues. Germline assignment: CDR1 SGHVS and CDR2 FNYEAQ. V lost 5 bases to trimming and J lost 2 bases; unmatched junction nucleotides: 5. The CDR3 DNA reads TGTGCCAGCAGCCCAACAGGGGGGACCTACAATGAGCAGTTCTTC. Translated: CASSPTGGTYNEQFF.

The chain employs TRBV7-9 and TRBJ1-1; D is undetermined. CDR1 is SEHNR, CDR2 FQNEAQ, per germline (reference sequence). Trimming took off 0 bases at V and 5 bases at J, with 13 bases between the two ends. This CDR3 has 15 residues. The CDR3 DNA sequence: TGTGCCAGCAGCTTAGCGCCGGCAGGATATACTGAAGCTTTCTTT. Amino acid sequence: CASSLAPAGYTEAFF.

As concerns this clone: In the same sample, other DNA sequences code for this CDR3. This chain uses TRBV6-5 with TRBJ2-2; D call uncertain. CDR3 length: 14 amino acids. Trimming shortened V by 2 bases and J by 1 base, and 5 bases separated the two germline ends. Germline V gives CDR1 MNHEY, CDR2 SVGAGI. In DNA form, the CDR3 reads TGTGCCAGCAGTTACGGGAAGAACACCGGGGAGCTGTTTTTT. Residues: CASSYGKNTGELFF.

This clone was found once. The rearrangement uses TRBV27 and TRBJ1-5, with D uncertain. Trimming removed 0 bases at V and 5 bases at J, with 8 bases between. This CDR3 region has 14 residues. The germline V gene encodes CDR1 MNHEY and CDR2 SMNVEV (reference sequence). CDR3 nucleotides: TGTGCCAGCAGTTTATCAGGGTTGCATCAGCCCCAGCATTTT. This gives the protein CASSLSGLHQPQHF.

The chain recombines TRBV27 with TRBJ2-1; 8 nucleotides agree with TRBD1. The CDR3 sequence is 12 residues long. Per germline, CDR1 MNHEY and CDR2 SMNVEV (reference sequence). Trimming cost V 6 bases and J 7 bases; bases outside gene matches: 2. This CDR3 is CASSRGLNEQFF. CDR3 bases: TGTGCCAGCAGCAGGGGGCTGAATGAGCAGTTCTTC.

This chain connects TRBV7-9 to TRBJ2-5, with 9 bases that match TRBD1. Germline V gene sequence: CDR1 SEHNR, CDR2 FQNEAQ (reference sequence). CDR3 size: 17 residues. V lost 4 bases, J lost 7 bases, and 16 bases stayed unmatched. The CDR3 DNA reads as TGTGCCAGCAGCTCTGTGGGGACCGACAGGGGGAGCGGGACCCAGTACTTC. Translating gives CASSSVGTDRGSGTQYF.

V and J are TRBV27 and TRBJ2-1, with 7 bases that match TRBD2. CDR1 and CDR2 (germline): MNHEY, SMNVEV (reference sequence). Trimming cost V 10 bases and J 7 bases; bases outside gene matches: 7. The CDR3 length is 12 residues. CDR3 DNA: TGTGCCACCCAAAGTAGCGGGAATGAGCAGTTCTTC. Protein: CATQSSGNEQFF.

The chain links TRBV7-9 to TRBJ1-1; 9 bases match TRBD1. The CDR3 runs to 13 residues. Per germline, CDR1 SEHNR and CDR2 FQNEAQ (reference sequence). The trim removed 5 bases at V and 5 bases at J, leaving 3 bases unmatched. The CDR3 coding sequence is TGTGCCAGCAGCGGACAGGGGTGGACTGAAGCTTTCTTT. This encodes CASSGQGWTEAFF.

This clone has just one count. The chain carries TRBV18 and TRBJ2-1; tentative D call: TRBD2 (5 bases). The CDR3 has 14 amino acids. The V gene lost 9 bases and the J gene lost 0 bases, with 12 bases spanning the gap. Germline CDR1 and CDR2: KGHSH and LQKENI. The CDR3 region is CASKTGSSYNEQFF. For the CDR3, the DNA is TGTGCCAGTAAGACGGGGAGCTCCTACAATGAGCAGTTCTTC.

The CDR3 sequence: CASRQGAQPQHF. The CDR3 region has the DNA TGTGCCAGCAGACAGGGAGCTCAGCCCCAGCATTTT. This chain links TRBV2 with TRBJ1-5; maybe TRBD1 (6 bases). CDR3 length equals 12 residues. Germline V gene lookup returns CDR1 SNHLY and CDR2 FYNNEI. Deletions cut 6 bases from V and 6 bases from J, with 9 bases between.

This clone has a single count. V and J are TRBV4-3 and TRBJ2-3; a possible D gene is TRBD2 (6 bases). The CDR3 extends over 20 amino acids. CDR1 and CDR2 from the germline V gene are LGHNA and YSLEER. Trimming pared 0 bases from V and 2 bases from J, leaving 24 bases between. The CDR3 DNA is TGCGCCAGCAGCCAAGATTTTGAGGTTGGTGGCGGGACTGTCACAGATACGCAGTATTTT. Translated: CASSQDFEVGGGTVTDTQYF.